The rows below give T cell receptor beta chains drawn from one sample of a study of blood T cell repertoires in COVID-19. TCRdb's copy holds only in-frame clones and misses some; the assay was immunoSEQ multiplex PCR. The sample records around 100,000 clones, 65% to 85% being singletons. Source material: peripheral blood. Source of these receptors: a woman aged 70-85 years with acute or convalescent COVID-19. Each CDR3 is given without its conserved first and last residue. The D gene is left open where the match is weak.

>TRBV7-3|13|-
ASSLGWGDTGELF
>TRBV15|12|-
ATSGPNSYNEQF
>TRBV3-1/TRBV3-2|12|-
ASSLTQGGTEAF
>TRBV3-1/TRBV3-2|12|-
ASSQVGRGTGEY
>TRBV19|12|TRBD1
ASSIGQVGNTIY
>TRBV28|12|-
ASSAGRLVSKAF
>TRBV29-1|10|-
SVDYRTDTQY
>TRBV5-1|13|TRBD2
ASRWGREDHNEQF
>TRBV20-1|12|-
SASTGDSGNTIY
>TRBV24-1|13|-
ATSDRHRDTGELF
>TRBV3-1/TRBV3-2|13|TRBD2
ASSRGGLASVELF
>TRBV19|13|TRBD1
ASSKGQGARTEAF
>TRBV30|12|-
AWSTGGTKETQY
>TRBV6-5|11|-
ASRLSDTGELF
>TRBV7-6|9|-
ASSLDREQY
>TRBV5-1|13|-
ASSGGTPGSYEQY
>TRBV6-5|11|-
ASSPAGLSPLH
>TRBV5-6|15|TRBD2
ASSLVTGTSGTDTQY
>TRBV28|13|TRBD2
ASSSTSGRGETQY
>TRBV15|13|-
ATSRQRNSNQPQH